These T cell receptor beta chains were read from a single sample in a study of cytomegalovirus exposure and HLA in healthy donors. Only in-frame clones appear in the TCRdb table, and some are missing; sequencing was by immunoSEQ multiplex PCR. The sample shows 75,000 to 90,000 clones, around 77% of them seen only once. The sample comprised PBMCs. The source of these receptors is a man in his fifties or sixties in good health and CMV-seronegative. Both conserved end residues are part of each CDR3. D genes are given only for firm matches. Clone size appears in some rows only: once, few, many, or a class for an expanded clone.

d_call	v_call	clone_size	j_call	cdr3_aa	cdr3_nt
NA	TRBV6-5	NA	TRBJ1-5	CASSPIVGSYQPQHF	TGTGCCAGCAGCCCTATCGTCGGGTCTTATCAGCCCCAGCATTTT
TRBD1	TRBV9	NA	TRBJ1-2	CASSVAKGQGSPEGGYTF	TGTGCCAGCAGCGTAGCGAAGGGACAGGGGTCTCCAGAAGGGGGCTACACCTTC
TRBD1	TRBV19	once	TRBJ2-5	CASRKAGQVETQYF	TGTGCCAGTAGAAAGGCGGGACAGGTAGAGACCCAGTACTTC
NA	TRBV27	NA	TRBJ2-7	CARGGNCRTVYEQYF	TGTGCCAGGGGAGGTAATTGCAGGACGGTGTACGAGCAGTACTTC
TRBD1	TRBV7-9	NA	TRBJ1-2	CSSSLGQAGYGYTF	TGTTCCAGCAGCCTCGGACAGGCCGGCTATGGCTACACCTTC
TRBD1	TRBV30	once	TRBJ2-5	CAWSSQGMETQYF	TGTGCCTGGAGTTCACAGGGGATGGAGACCCAGTACTTC
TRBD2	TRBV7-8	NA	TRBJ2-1	CASSPRTSGGSNEQFF	TGTGCCAGCAGCCCCCGGACTAGCGGGGGGAGCAATGAGCAGTTCTTC
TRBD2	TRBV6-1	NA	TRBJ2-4	CASSDGGSGGAQNIQYF	TGTGCCAGCAGTGACGGGGGAAGCGGGGGGGCGCAAAACATTCAGTACTTC
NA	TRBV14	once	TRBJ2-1	CASRKSSSYNEQFF	TGTGCCAGCAGGAAGAGCTCCTCCTACAATGAGCAGTTCTTC
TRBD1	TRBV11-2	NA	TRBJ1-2	CASSLPGQGLYGYTF	TGTGCCAGCAGCCTCCCCGGACAGGGACTCTATGGCTACACCTTC
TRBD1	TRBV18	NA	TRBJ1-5	CASSGDRASNQPQHF	TGTGCCAGCTCTGGGGACAGGGCAAGCAATCAGCCCCAGCATTTT
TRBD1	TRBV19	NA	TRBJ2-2	CASRDSGDRRESANTGELFF	TGTGCCAGTAGGGATTCTGGGGACAGGAGAGAAAGTGCGAACACCGGGGAGCTGTTTTTT
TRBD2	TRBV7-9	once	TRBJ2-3	CATQMGGGGSDTQYF	TGTGCCACCCAGATGGGGGGGGGAGGATCAGATACGCAGTATTTT
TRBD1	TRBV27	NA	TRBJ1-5	CASSPPGGRPQHF	TGTGCCAGCAGTCCTCCAGGGGGCCGGCCCCAGCATTTT
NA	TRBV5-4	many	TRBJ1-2	CASSLGGTYGYTF	TGTGCCAGCAGCTTAGGGGGTACCTATGGCTACACCTTC
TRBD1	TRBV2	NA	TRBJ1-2	CASSLGTGGRGVYGYTF	TGTGCCAGCAGTCTAGGGACAGGGGGGCGAGGGGTCTATGGCTACACCTTC